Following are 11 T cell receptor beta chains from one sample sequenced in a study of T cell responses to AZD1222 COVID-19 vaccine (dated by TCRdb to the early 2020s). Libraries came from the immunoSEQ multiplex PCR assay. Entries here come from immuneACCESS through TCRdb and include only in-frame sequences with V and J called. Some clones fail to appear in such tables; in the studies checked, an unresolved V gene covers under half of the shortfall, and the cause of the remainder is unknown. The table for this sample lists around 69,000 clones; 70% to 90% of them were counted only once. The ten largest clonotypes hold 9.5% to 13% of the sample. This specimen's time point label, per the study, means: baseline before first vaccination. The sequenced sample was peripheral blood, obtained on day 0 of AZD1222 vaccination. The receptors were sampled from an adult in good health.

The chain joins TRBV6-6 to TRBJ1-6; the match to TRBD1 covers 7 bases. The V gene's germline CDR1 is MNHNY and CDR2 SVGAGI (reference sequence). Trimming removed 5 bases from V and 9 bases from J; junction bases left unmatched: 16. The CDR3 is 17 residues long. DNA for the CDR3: TGTGCCAGCAGTCACCCGTGGGTGGACAGGCTTGGTTCACCCCTCCACTTT. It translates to CASSHPWVDRLGSPLHF.

The CDR3 nucleotides are TGTGCCACCTCGTCGGGGACAGGGATATCCTACGAGCAGTACTTC. Translation: CATSSGTGISYEQYF. The chain joins TRBV24-1 to TRBJ2-7; 9 bases are shared with TRBD1. The CDR3 extends over 15 amino acids. V lost 9 bases and J lost 1; bases outside the gene matches: 9. Germline V gene lookup returns CDR1 KGHDR and CDR2 SFDVKD.

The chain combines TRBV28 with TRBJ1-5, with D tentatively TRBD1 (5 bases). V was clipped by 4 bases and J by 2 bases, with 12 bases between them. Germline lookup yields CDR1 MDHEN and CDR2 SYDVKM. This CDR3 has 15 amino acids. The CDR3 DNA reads TGTGCCAGCAGTTCAGGGAGGAACGGCAATCAGCCCCAGCATTTT. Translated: CASSSGRNGNQPQHF.

CDR3 bases: TGTGCCACCGGGCAAGCGGGAGGAGTTGAGACCCAGTACTTC. Encoded protein: CATGQAGGVETQYF. This chain joins TRBV24-1 and TRBJ2-5; TRBD2 matches at 9 bases. Germline lookup yields CDR1 KGHDR and CDR2 SFDVKD. With V trimmed by 9 bases and J by 5 bases, 9 bases remained unmatched. This CDR3 is built from 14 residues.

CDR3 coding DNA: TGTGCCAGCAGTCCGGGACAGGGAAAGAGCTCCTACAATGAGCAGTTCTTC. It yields the protein CASSPGQGKSSYNEQFF. This rearrangement joins TRBV28 to TRBJ2-1, with TRBD1 identical over 9 bases. V dropped 5 bases and J dropped 0; count of bases not matched to a gene: 8. The germline V gene has CDR1 MDHEN and CDR2 SYDVKM. The CDR3 is 17 amino acids.

The CDR3 region is CASSPRREGELFF. The CDR3 coding sequence is TGTGCCAGTTCCCCACGGAGGGAAGGGGAGCTGTTTTTT. The V and J genes are TRBV19 and TRBJ2-2; the D gene is possibly TRBD2 (6 bases). Germline V gene data show CDR1 as LNHDA and CDR2 as SQIVND (reference sequence). V was trimmed by 8 bases and J by 8 bases, leaving 15 bases between them. The CDR3 sequence is 13 residues long.

CDR3 in amino acids: CASSLVSHSYEQYF. The CDR3 coding sequence is TGTGCCAGCAGCTTAGTCTCGCACTCCTACGAGCAGTACTTC. The rearrangement links TRBV7-8 to TRBJ2-7; no definite D call. V lost 1 base to trimming and J lost 0 bases, with 7 bases between them. The CDR3 covers 14 residues. Per the germline V gene, CDR1 is SGHVS and CDR2 is FQNEAQ.

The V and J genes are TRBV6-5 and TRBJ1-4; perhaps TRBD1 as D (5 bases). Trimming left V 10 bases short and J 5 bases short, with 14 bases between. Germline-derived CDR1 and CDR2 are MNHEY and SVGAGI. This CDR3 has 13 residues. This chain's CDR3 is CATHSNRNEKLFF. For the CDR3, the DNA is TGTGCCACCCACAGTAACAGGAATGAAAAACTGTTTTTT.

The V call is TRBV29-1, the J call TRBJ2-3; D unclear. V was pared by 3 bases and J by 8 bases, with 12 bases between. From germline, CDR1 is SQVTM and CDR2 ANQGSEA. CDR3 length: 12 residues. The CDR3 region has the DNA TGCAGCGTTGAGCCGACCTCGGGTACGCAGTATTTT. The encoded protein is CSVEPTSGTQYF.

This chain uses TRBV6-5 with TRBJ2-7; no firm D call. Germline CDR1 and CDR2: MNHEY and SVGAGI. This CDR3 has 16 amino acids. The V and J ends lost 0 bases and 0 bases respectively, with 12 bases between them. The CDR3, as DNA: TGTGCCAGCAGTTACTCGTCAGCTAGGAGCTCCTACGAGCAGTACTTC. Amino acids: CASSYSSARSSYEQYF.

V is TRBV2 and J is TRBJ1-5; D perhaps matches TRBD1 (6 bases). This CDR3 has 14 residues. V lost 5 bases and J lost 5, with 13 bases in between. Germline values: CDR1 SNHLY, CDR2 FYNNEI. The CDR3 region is CASSSGEGYQPQHF. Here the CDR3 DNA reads TGTGCCAGCAGTTCAGGGGAAGGGTATCAGCCCCAGCATTTT.